The clone carrying this TCR beta chain was observed many times. The antigen is unknown. TCRdb called the reads again in MiXCR, with one record for every CDR3 protein. The table has around 290,000 distinct CDR3 sequences, roughly 24% seen once. The data were obtained in a study of T cell repertoires in cytomegalovirus infection. In the study overall: Shared public TCR beta signatures pointed to both CMV infection and a matching HLA type.

The study, taken as a whole, reports: It was HLA-C-restricted CMV-specific TCR beta clonotypes that dominated the response ex vivo.

Trimming pared 6 bases from V and 2 bases from J, leaving 13 bases between. This CDR3 has 14 residues. Germline assignment: CDR1 SNHLY and CDR2 FYNNEI. The sequence came from a human donor in good health (CMV status not recorded). Some clones in this sample may be carry-over from other donors' samples. Sequencing was performed on PBMCs. The V gene is TRBV2, the J gene TRBJ2-5; D is perhaps TRBD1 (5 bases). CDR3 loop: CASSADSIQETQYF. The CDR3 nucleotides are TGTGCCAGCAGCGCCGACAGTATTCAAGAGACCCAGTACTTC.